This passage covers 12 T cell receptor beta chains from one sample sequenced in a study of blood T cell repertoires in COVID-19. Profiled with immunoSEQ multiplex PCR; TCRdb holds only in-frame clones, not every one. The sample holds 250,000 to 350,000 clones, over 75% seen once. Material for sequencing was peripheral blood. All receptors come from a woman aged 55-69 years with acute or convalescent COVID-19.

The V and J genes are TRBV7-3 and TRBJ1-5; 8 nucleotides match TRBD1. After removal of 4 bases from V and 6 bases from J, the junction contained 11 bases not matched to a gene. CDR3 length: 16 residues. Germline V lookup: CDR1 SGHTA, CDR2 FQGTGA. CDR3 coding DNA: TGTGCCAGCAGCTCTCACGCAGGGGGCACGAGTCAGCCCCAGCATTTT. Residues: CASSSHAGGTSQPQHF.

The chain recombines TRBV3-1 (or the pseudogene TRBV3-2) with TRBJ2-5; 8 bases match TRBD2. The junction had 8 bases not matched to a gene; V was cut back by 6 bases and J by 5 bases. The CDR3 loop spans 14 amino acids. Germline V CDR1 and CDR2: LGHDT, YNNKEL (reference sequence). In nucleotides, the CDR3 is TGTGCCAGCAGTCCGGGGGGGGCGGACGAGACCCAGTACTTC. As protein: CASSPGGADETQYF.

The chain carries TRBV4-3 and TRBJ1-2, with 7 positions matching TRBD1. With V trimmed by 0 bases and J by 3 bases, 10 bases remained unmatched. This CDR3 comprises 17 residues. The germline gives CDR1 LGHNA, CDR2 YSLEER. This CDR3 reads CASSQEPRGRSDYGYTF. Here the CDR3 DNA reads TGCGCCAGCAGCCAAGAACCTAGGGGGCGTTCGGACTATGGCTACACCTTC.

V gene TRBV7-3 combines with J gene TRBJ2-5, with D perhaps TRBD2 (6 bases). The germline V gene encodes CDR1 SGHTA and CDR2 FQGTGA. V lost 6 bases and J 4 bases, leaving 27 bases between the germline ends. The CDR3 extends over 18 amino acids. In DNA, the CDR3 is TGTGCCAGCAGTCAAACTTCAACGGCCGGGGGAGGTGTAGAGACCCAGTACTTC. This sequence encodes CASSQTSTAGGGVETQYF.

The chain uses TRBV6-2 or TRBV6-3 and TRBJ2-7, with a tentative D call TRBD1 (5 bases). V was clipped by 2 bases and J by 2 bases, with 16 bases between them. From germline, CDR1 is MNHEY and CDR2 SVGEGT. This CDR3 spans 16 amino acids. The CDR3 loop reads CASSYASNRLAYEQYF. The CDR3 nucleotides read TGTGCCAGCAGTTACGCTAGTAACAGGCTTGCCTACGAGCAGTACTTC.

V usage is TRBV10-3 and J usage is TRBJ2-5, with 7 bases fitting TRBD1. The CDR3 has 17 residues. Germline-derived CDR1 and CDR2 are ENHRY and SYGVKD. V trimming: 0 bases; J trimming: 3 bases; junction bases outside the gene matches: 10. CDR3 in DNA: TGTGCCATCAGTGAGTCCATACAGGGGACGGGAAAAGAGACCCAGTACTTC. Translation: CAISESIQGTGKETQYF.

CDR3 sequence (DNA): TGTGCCAGCAGCCATCCCAGGGGGTTCGAGGAAAAACTGTTTTTT. The encoded protein is CASSHPRGFEEKLFF. The gene calls are TRBV3-1 (or the pseudogene TRBV3-2) and TRBJ1-4, with 7 bases aligning to TRBD1. The CDR3 extends over 15 amino acids. Germline CDR1 LGHDT, CDR2 YNNKEL (reference sequence). J lost 8 bases, V lost 3 bases, and 9 bases had no gene match.

The CDR3 region has the DNA TGTGCCTGGAGCTTTCATAGCGGGAGGGATACGCAGTATTTT. This encodes CAWSFHSGRDTQYF. The chain links TRBV30 to TRBJ2-3; TRBD2 agrees at 10 bases. CDR1 GTSNPN and CDR2 SVGIG come from the germline V gene (reference sequence). The V gene end was trimmed by 3 bases and the J gene end by 6 bases; junction bases not matched to a gene: 6. This CDR3 has 14 amino acids.

The CDR3 is CASSSLFTYEQYF. CDR3 nucleotide sequence: TGTGCCAGCAGTTCCCTTTTTACTTACGAGCAGTACTTC. This chain uses TRBV28 with TRBJ2-7, with D hard to call. V was cut by 4 bases and J by 4 bases, with 11 bases left in between. Germline V lookup: CDR1 MDHEN, CDR2 SYDVKM. CDR3 length: 13 residues. The full variable domain, with the rest looked up from reference TRBV28 and TRBJ2-7, is DVKVTQSSRYLVKRTGEKVFLECVQDMDHENMFWYRQDPGLGLRLIYFSYDVKMKEKGDIPEGYSVSREKKERFSLILESASTNQTSMYLCASSSLFTYEQYFGPGTRLTVT.

This clone was recorded once. The chain joins TRBV7-2 to TRBJ2-7, with 10 bases fitting TRBD2. The germline CDR1 and CDR2 sequences are SGHTA and FQGNSA. V gave up 5 bases and J gave up 6 bases; unmatched junction bases: 7. The CDR3 sequence is 14 residues long. In DNA, the CDR3 is TGTGCCAGCAGCGCTCTAGCGGGGGCGATCGAGCAGTACTTC. It specifies CASSALAGAIEQYF.

The rearrangement links TRBV9 to TRBJ2-5, with D possibly being TRBD2 (6 bases). Trimming left V 3 bases short and J 2 bases short, with 8 bases between. This CDR3 region has 13 residues. Germline-derived CDR1 and CDR2 are SGDLS and YYNGEE. The CDR3 is CASSGGGQETQYF. The CDR3, as DNA: TGTGCCAGCAGCGGTGGGGGGCAAGAGACCCAGTACTTC. Looking up the rest from reference TRBV9 and TRBJ2-5 gives the full variable domain: DSGVTQTPKHLITATGQRVTLRCSPRSGDLSVYWYQQSLDQGLQFLIQYYNGEERAKGNILERFSAQQFPDLHSELNLSSLELGDSALYFCASSGGGQETQYFGPGTRLLVL.

The chain combines TRBV19 with TRBJ1-2; 7 bases fit TRBD1. V gave up 9 bases and J gave up 0 bases; unmatched junction bases: 7. Germline V gene lookup returns CDR1 LNHDA and CDR2 SQIVND (reference sequence). The CDR3 is made up of 14 amino acids. The CDR3 reads CASQGQITNYGYTF. The CDR3 DNA sequence: TGTGCCAGCCAGGGACAGATAACTAACTATGGCTACACCTTC.